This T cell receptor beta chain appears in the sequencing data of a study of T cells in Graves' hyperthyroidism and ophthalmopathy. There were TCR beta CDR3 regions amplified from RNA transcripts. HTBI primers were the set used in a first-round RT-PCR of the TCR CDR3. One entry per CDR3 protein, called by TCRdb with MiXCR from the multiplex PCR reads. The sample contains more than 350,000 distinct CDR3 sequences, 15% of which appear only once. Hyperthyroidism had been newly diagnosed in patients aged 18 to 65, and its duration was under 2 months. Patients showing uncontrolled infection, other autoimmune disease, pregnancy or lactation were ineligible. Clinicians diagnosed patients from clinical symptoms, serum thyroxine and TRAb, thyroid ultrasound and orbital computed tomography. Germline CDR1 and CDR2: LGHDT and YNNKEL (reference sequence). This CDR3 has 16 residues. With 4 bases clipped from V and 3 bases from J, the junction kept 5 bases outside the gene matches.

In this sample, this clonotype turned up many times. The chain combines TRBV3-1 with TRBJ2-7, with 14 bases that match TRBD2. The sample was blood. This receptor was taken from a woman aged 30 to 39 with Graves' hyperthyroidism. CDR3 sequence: CASSPSGTSGSYEQYF. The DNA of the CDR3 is TGTGCCAGCAGCCCAAGCGGGACTAGCGGGAGCTACGAGCAGTACTTC.